Below are 18 T cell receptor beta chains sequenced from a single sample in a study of blood T cell repertoires in COVID-19 (dated by TCRdb to the early 2020s). The library was made by the immunoSEQ multiplex PCR assay. Held by TCRdb, this immuneACCESS table contains in-frame sequences only and omits some clones. Under half of the omission traces to an unresolved V gene where checked; the cause of the rest is unknown. This sample gives 330,000 or so clones in total; around 90% of them show up just once. Approximately 17% of the sample lies in the top ten. The sample consisted of PBMCs or T cells enriched from blood (not recorded which). The source of these receptors is a woman aged 25 to 45 who had recovered from COVID-19.

The chain recombines TRBV3-1 (or the pseudogene TRBV3-2) with TRBJ1-1, with D possibly matching TRBD1 (5 bases). Germline CDR1 is LGHDT and CDR2 is YNNKEL (reference sequence). The V end lost 5 bases, the J end lost 6 bases, and 19 bases lay between the germline ends. This CDR3 comprises 15 residues. The CDR3 DNA reads TGTGCCAGCAGCTCCCATTCAGCAGGGTCCCCTGAAGCTTTCTTT. Translating it yields CASSSHSAGSPEAFF.

In this sample, this clone turned up once. The V gene is TRBV5-1, the J gene TRBJ2-1; 7 nucleotides agree with TRBD1. Trimming cost V 1 base and J 9 bases; bases outside gene matches: 7. Germline CDR1 is SGHRS and CDR2 is YFSETQ. The CDR3 loop spans 14 amino acids. CDR3 loop: CASSLMRGQGEQFF. CDR3 bases: TGCGCCAGCAGCTTGATGAGGGGGCAAGGTGAGCAGTTCTTC.

V gene TRBV9 combines with J gene TRBJ2-7; 7 positions match TRBD2. The CDR3 extends over 14 amino acids. CDR1 and CDR2 (germline): SGDLS, YYNGEE. The trim removed 2 bases at V and 3 bases at J, leaving 5 bases unmatched. The CDR3 DNA reads TGTGCCAGCAGCGTCTCTTGGGGGGGCTACGAGCAGTACTTC. Translating it yields CASSVSWGGYEQYF.

This sequence joins TRBV30 and TRBJ2-4; TRBD2 agrees at 11 bases. The CDR3 contains 12 residues. The trim removed 5 bases at V and 11 bases at J, leaving 5 bases unmatched. Per the germline V gene, CDR1 is GTSNPN and CDR2 is SVGIG (reference sequence). CDR3 amino acids: CAWGLAGGVQYF. CDR3 nucleotides: TGTGCCTGGGGGCTAGCGGGGGGCGTTCAGTACTTC.

The chain uses TRBV24-1 and TRBJ2-7, with 10 bases matching TRBD2. The CDR3 runs 14 residues. Trimming took 4 bases from V and 6 from J; bases not matched to a gene: 5. CDR1 and CDR2 (germline): KGHDR, SFDVKD. The CDR3 loop is CATSDSGRVLEQYF. The CDR3 coding sequence is TGTGCCACCAGTGACAGCGGGAGGGTCCTCGAGCAGTACTTC.

The V and J genes are TRBV4-1 and TRBJ2-2; the D is unclear. V dropped 0 bases and J dropped 1 base, with 3 bases sitting between them. CDR3 length: 14 residues. Looked up from germline, CDR1 is MGHRA and CDR2 is YSYEKL. CDR3 sequence: CASSQERNTGELFF. CDR3 coding DNA: TGCGCCAGCAGCCAAGAGAGGAACACCGGGGAGCTGTTTTTT.

This rearrangement joins TRBV15 to TRBJ1-3; the D is unclear. Looked up from germline, CDR1 is LNHNV and CDR2 is YYDKDF (reference sequence). The ends were cut back, 0 bases at V and 0 bases at J, with 6 bases in the middle. This CDR3 has 15 amino acids. Here the CDR3 DNA reads TGTGCCACCAGCAGAGACCGAGACTCTGGAAACACCATATATTTT. Translated, it gives CATSRDRDSGNTIYF. Looking up the rest from reference TRBV15 and TRBJ1-3 gives the full variable domain: DAMVIQNPRYQVTQFGKPVTLSCSQTLNHNVMYWYQQKSSQAPKLLFHYYDKDFNNEADTPDNFQSRRPNTSFCFLDIRSPGLGDTAMYLCATSRDRDSGNTIYFGEGSWLTVV.

The chain joins TRBV19 to TRBJ2-7; D might be TRBD2 (6 bases). The germline V and J ends were trimmed by 3 bases and 6 bases, with 12 bases remaining between them. The germline CDR1 and CDR2 sequences are LNHDA and SQIVND (reference sequence). This CDR3 contains 13 residues. The CDR3 loop is CASSMEGRLEQYF. DNA of the CDR3: TGTGCCAGTAGTATGGAGGGGCGTCTCGAGCAGTACTTC.

The genes are TRBV5-1 and TRBJ2-3; D remains unclear. V was clipped by 0 bases and J by 3 bases, with 8 bases between them. CDR1 is SGHRS and CDR2 is YFSETQ in the germline V gene. The CDR3 contains 14 residues. CDR3 coding DNA: TGCGCCAGCAGCTTGGGGGCACCTACAGATACGCAGTATTTT. Encoded protein: CASSLGAPTDTQYF.

The chain combines TRBV7-2 with TRBJ2-1; D remains ambiguous. Germline CDR1 is SGHTA and CDR2 is FQGNSA. V gave up 6 bases and J gave up 8 bases, with 14 bases separating them. This CDR3 has 13 amino acids. Here the CDR3 reads CASSTTRLDEQFF. The CDR3 nucleotides are TGTGCCAGCAGTACCACCCGGCTAGATGAGCAGTTCTTC.

V usage is TRBV6-5 and J usage is TRBJ1-1; 9 nucleotides align to TRBD1. The junction had 6 bases not matched to a gene; V was cut back by 5 bases and J by 11 bases. The CDR3 has 12 amino acids. CDR1 is MNHEY, CDR2 SVGAGI, per germline. The CDR3: CASSRDRVAAFF. The CDR3 DNA follows: TGTGCCAGCAGTAGGGACAGGGTCGCGGCTTTCTTT.

The genes are TRBV12-5 and TRBJ2-1; 10 bases map to TRBD2. Germline lookup yields CDR1 LGHNT and CDR2 FRNRAP. Losses at the gene ends were 0 bases for V and 8 bases for J; bases not matched to a gene: 7. The CDR3 consists of 16 residues. CDR3 sequence: CASGLVLSGRGYEQFF. CDR3 nucleotide sequence: TGTGCTAGTGGTTTGGTACTAAGCGGGAGGGGTTATGAGCAGTTCTTC.

The V call is TRBV28, the J call TRBJ2-5; 8 bases map to TRBD1. The CDR3 length is 15 residues. The germline V gene has CDR1 MDHEN and CDR2 SYDVKM. Germline trimming cut 4 bases from V and 2 bases from J; bases unmatched to any gene: 6. CDR3 in amino acids: CASSYQQGVQETQYF. DNA of the CDR3: TGTGCCAGCAGTTACCAACAGGGGGTTCAAGAGACCCAGTACTTC.

This chain connects TRBV4-2 to TRBJ2-1, with D possibly matching TRBD2 (6 bases). This CDR3 contains 16 residues. The V and J ends lost 5 bases and 6 bases respectively, with 20 bases between them. Germline V gene lookup returns CDR1 LGHNA and CDR2 YNFKEQ. The CDR3: CASSFLGGVGTNEQFF. The CDR3 nucleotides read TGTGCCAGCAGCTTCCTCGGGGGAGTGGGCACCAATGAGCAGTTCTTC.

The chain recombines TRBV13 with TRBJ2-1, with 9 bases identical to TRBD1. Germline assignment: CDR1 PRHDT and CDR2 FYEKMQ (reference sequence). CDR3 length: 16 residues. V was clipped by 5 bases and J by 9 bases; unmatched bases: 14. The CDR3, as DNA: TGTGCCAGCAGCCTCCCCGACAGGGGGTTACTTGGTGAGCAGTTCTTC. This sequence encodes CASSLPDRGLLGEQFF.

The chain combines TRBV7-2 with TRBJ1-3; D gene ambiguous. The length of the CDR3 is 16 residues. V was trimmed by 0 bases and J by 2 bases, leaving 11 bases between them. Germline V gives CDR1 SGHTA, CDR2 FQGNSA. The chain's CDR3 is CASSLAPSGAGNTIYF. As DNA, the CDR3 is TGTGCCAGCAGCTTAGCGCCGAGTGGAGCTGGAAACACCATATATTTT.

This sequence joins TRBV4-2 and TRBJ1-1, with D unresolved. This CDR3 is built from 15 residues. Deletions cut 0 bases from V and 0 bases from J, with 8 bases between. Germline V lookup: CDR1 LGHNA, CDR2 YNFKEQ. Written as DNA, the CDR3 is TGTGCCAGCAGCCAAGACGGGAATCTGAACACTGAAGCTTTCTTT. Its translation: CASSQDGNLNTEAFF.

This rearrangement joins TRBV5-1 to TRBJ2-7, with 10 bases identical to TRBD2. V shed 4 bases and J 0 bases; nucleotides not matched to a gene: 7. The germline V gene encodes CDR1 SGHRS and CDR2 YFSETQ. This CDR3 has 16 residues. In DNA form, the CDR3 reads TGCGCCAGCAGCGATCTAGCGGGAGCCCTCTCCTACGAGCAGTACTTC. Its protein product is CASSDLAGALSYEQYF. Using reference TRBV5-1 and TRBJ2-7 for the parts outside the CDR3, the full variable domain is KAGVTQTPRYLIKTRGQQVTLSCSPISGHRSVSWYQQTPGQGLQFLFEYFSETQRNKGNFPGRFSGRQFSNSRSEMNVSTLELGDSALYLCASSDLAGALSYEQYFGPGTRLTVT.